This TCR beta chain is drawn from a study of blood T cells in healthy people across ages. Alongside a J-beta primer mix, a sample-barcoded 5' primer served in a second PCR lasting roughly 6 to 11 cycles. TCRdb re-derived calls from the 5' RACE reads in MiXCR, one entry per CDR3 protein. The table includes over 600,000 distinct CDR3 sequences, less than 45% detected once. Trimming took 5 bases from V and 6 from J, leaving 15 bases between them. The CDR3 consists of 14 residues. CDR1 is SGHTA, CDR2 FQGNSA, per germline. This chain links TRBV7-2 with TRBJ2-3; D is possibly TRBD1 (5 bases). This sequence originates from an older man in good health. The sample comprised blood. CDR3 bases: TGTGCCAGCAGCCTCCAGGGATTTATTGATACGCAGTATTTT. It specifies CASSLQGFIDTQYF.